This is a list of T cell receptor beta chains from one sample in a study of T cell changes during pregnancy in multiple sclerosis. The method was immunoSEQ multiplex PCR; TCRdb's version includes in-frame clones alone and lacks a portion of them. The data contain over 45,000 clones, about 93% of them singletons. Here the sequenced sample was CD8+ T cells from peripheral blood mononuclear cells, taken in the third trimester of pregnancy. Every receptor here comes from a female donor with multiple sclerosis, enrolled in a pregnancy study. CDR3s include the opening cysteine and the closing phenylalanine or tryptophan. The order of the fields is V gene, J gene, clone size, D gene, CDR3 protein, CDR3 DNA. D genes are given only for firm matches. Clone size is stated in some rows and not others, as once, few, many or a class when expanded.

>TRBV27|TRBJ2-5|-|TRBD2
CASSLGLAAGTQYF
TGTGCCAGCAGTTTGGGACTAGCCGCCGGGACCCAGTACTTC
>TRBV28|TRBJ1-1|-|-
CASSLRGMNTEAFF
TGTGCCAGCAGTTTACGGGGAATGAACACTGAAGCTTTCTTT
>TRBV15|TRBJ2-3|-|TRBD2
CATSREAGGTLNTQYF
TGTGCCACCAGCAGGGAAGCGGGAGGAACGTTGAATACGCAGTATTTT
>TRBV9|TRBJ1-1|-|TRBD1
CASSLQTGGHEAFF
TGTGCCAGCAGCTTACAGACAGGGGGACATGAAGCTTTCTTT
>TRBV18|TRBJ2-5|-|-
CASSPLIANQETQYF
TGTGCCAGCTCACCATTGATAGCGAACCAAGAGACCCAGTACTTC
>TRBV19|TRBJ1-3|-|-
CASSIDHRRFGNTIYF
TGTGCCAGTAGTATAGACCACAGACGATTTGGAAACACCATATATTTT
>TRBV10-1|TRBJ1-1|once|-
CASKAGMNTEAFF
TGCGCCAGCAAAGCGGGCATGAACACTGAAGCTTTCTTT
>TRBV5-6|TRBJ2-3|-|TRBD2
CASSLTAGLTDTQYF
TGTGCCAGCAGCTTGACAGCGGGACTTACAGATACGCAGTATTTT
>TRBV5-1|TRBJ2-5|-|-
CASSAWGGPQETQYF
TGCGCCAGCAGCGCCTGGGGGGGCCCTCAAGAGACCCAGTACTTC
>TRBV27|TRBJ2-7|-|TRBD2
CASSLGGAVYEQYF
TGTGCCAGCAGCCTCGGGGGGGCAGTCTACGAGCAGTACTTC
>TRBV20-1|TRBJ1-2|-|-
CSEQGYGYTF
TGCAGTGAGCAGGGGTATGGCTACACCTTC
>TRBV28|TRBJ1-3|-|-
CASSANRADSGNTIYF
TGTGCCAGCAGTGCGAACAGGGCCGACTCTGGAAACACCATATATTTT
>TRBV19|TRBJ2-7|once|-
CASSMAGQAYEQYF
TGTGCCAGTAGTATGGCAGGGCAAGCCTACGAGCAGTACTTC
>TRBV7-8|TRBJ2-1|-|TRBD2
CASSLSRSGGIYNEQFF
TGTGCCAGCAGCTTATCGAGGTCGGGAGGGATATACAATGAGCAGTTCTTC
>TRBV9|TRBJ2-2|-|-
CASSVAASGNRGSGELFF
TGTGCCAGCAGCGTAGCCGCTTCGGGGAATCGCGGATCCGGGGAGCTGTTTTTT
>TRBV4-3|TRBJ1-1|-|-
CASSQDRGKGAEAFF
TGCGCCAGCAGCCAAGACCGGGGGAAAGGTGCTGAAGCTTTCTTT
>TRBV7-9|TRBJ2-2|-|-
CASSRGTGELFF
TGTGCCAGCAGTCGAGGGACCGGGGAGCTGTTTTTT
>TRBV6-1|TRBJ1-2|-|-
CASNGGYTF
TGTGCCAGCAACGGGGGCTACACCTTC
>TRBV25-1|TRBJ2-1|-|-
CASIFLVDNEQFF
TGTGCCAGCATTTTCCTAGTTGACAATGAGCAGTTCTTC
>TRBV2|TRBJ1-1|-|TRBD1
CASSETQTGLNTEAFF
TGTGCCAGCAGTGAAACTCAGACAGGGCTGAACACTGAAGCTTTCTTT
>TRBV7-9|TRBJ2-1|-|TRBD2
CASSPSSGRERSSYNEQFF
TGTGCCAGCAGCCCATCTAGCGGGAGGGAAAGATCGAGCTACAATGAGCAGTTCTTC
>TRBV4-1|TRBJ2-1|few|TRBD1
CAIATGTGEQFF
TGCGCCATCGCGACAGGGACAGGCGAGCAGTTCTTC
>TRBV27|TRBJ1-4|-|-
CASSLSLREANEKLFF
TGTGCCAGCAGTTTATCGCTTCGGGAGGCGAATGAAAAACTGTTTTTT
>TRBV18|TRBJ2-2|-|TRBD2
CASSLPGLPPGELFF
TGTGCCAGCTCACTTCCGGGACTACCTCCCGGGGAGCTGTTTTTT
>TRBV5-4|TRBJ2-3|-|-
CASSSELGTSTDTQYF
TGTGCCAGCAGCTCCGAACTAGGAACTAGCACAGATACGCAGTATTTT
>TRBV7-3|TRBJ1-3|-|TRBD1
CASSPSGGSGNTIYF
TGTGCCAGCAGCCCATCAGGGGGATCTGGAAACACCATATATTTT
>TRBV11-2|TRBJ2-7|-|TRBD1
CASSLGTGVSYEQYF
TGTGCCAGCAGCTTAGGGACAGGGGTTTCCTACGAGCAGTACTTC
>TRBV27|TRBJ2-4|-|TRBD1
CASSILQGADIQYF
TGTGCCAGCAGTATACTACAGGGGGCTGACATTCAGTACTTC
>TRBV6-5|TRBJ2-1|-|-
CASSYRPGVGNEQFF
TGTGCCAGCAGCTACCGGCCGGGAGTGGGGAATGAGCAGTTCTTC
>TRBV29-1|TRBJ1-4|-|TRBD1
CSVVTRQGFGEKLFF
TGCAGCGTTGTCACCCGACAGGGGTTTGGTGAAAAACTGTTTTTT
>TRBV27|TRBJ2-5|-|TRBD2
CASSPRLAEQETQYF
TGTGCCAGCTCCCCACGACTAGCGGAACAAGAGACCCAGTACTTC
>TRBV7-6|TRBJ2-7|-|-
CASSSSGGYEQYF
TGTGCCAGCAGCTCCTCCGGGGGCTACGAGCAGTACTTC
>TRBV6-7|TRBJ2-1|-|TRBD2
CASSYSKSGRATEKFF
TGTGCCAGCAGTTACTCGAAAAGCGGGAGGGCGACGGAAAAGTTCTTC
>TRBV29-1|TRBJ2-3|-|-
CSATASTDTQYF
TGCAGCGCCACAGCTAGCACAGATACGCAGTATTTT
>TRBV28|TRBJ1-1|-|-
CASSPGGQLNTEAFF
TGTGCCAGCAGCCCGGGCGGGCAGCTGAACACTGAAGCTTTCTTT